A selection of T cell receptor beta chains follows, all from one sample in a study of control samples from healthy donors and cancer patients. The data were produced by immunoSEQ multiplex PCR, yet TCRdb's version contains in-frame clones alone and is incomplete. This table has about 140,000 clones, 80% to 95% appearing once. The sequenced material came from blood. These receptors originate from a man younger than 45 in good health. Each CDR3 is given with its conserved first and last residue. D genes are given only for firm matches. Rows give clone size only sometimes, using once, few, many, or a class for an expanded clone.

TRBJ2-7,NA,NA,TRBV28,TGTGCCAGCAGTTTTGGCGCGGGGATCTCCTACGAGCAGTACTTC,CASSFGAGISYEQYF
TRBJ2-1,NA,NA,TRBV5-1,TGCGCCAGCAGCTGGGGAGGCGGGACTTACAATGAGCAGTTCTTC,CASSWGGGTYNEQFF
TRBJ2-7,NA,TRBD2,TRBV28,TGTGCCAGCAGCCGGGGGGGTTACGAGCAGTACTTC,CASSRGGYEQYF
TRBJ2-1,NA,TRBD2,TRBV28,TGTGCCAGTTTTAGTCCCGGGACTAGCGACAATGAGCAGTTCTTC,CASFSPGTSDNEQFF
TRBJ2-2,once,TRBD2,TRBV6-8,TGTGCCAGCAGTTACCCCCGGACTAGCAGCACCGGGGAGCTGTTTTTT,CASSYPRTSSTGELFF
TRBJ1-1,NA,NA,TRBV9,TGTGCCAGCAGCGTCACAGCGTCCCAGATGAACACTGAAGCTTTCTTT,CASSVTASQMNTEAFF
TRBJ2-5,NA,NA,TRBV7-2,TGTGCCAGCAGCTTAACTCTGGCTAGCAGGGACTTC,CASSLTLASRDF
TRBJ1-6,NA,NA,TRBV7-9,TGTGCCAGCAGCTCGCACGGGGTCGATAGTTCACCCCTCCACTTT,CASSSHGVDSSPLHF
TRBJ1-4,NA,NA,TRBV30,TGTGCCTGGAGTGTAGGGTTTCAGGGCCTCATTTTTTTT,CAWSVGFQGLIFF
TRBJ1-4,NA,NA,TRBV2,TGTGCCAGCACCCGACTCGGGTGGGGTGAAAAACTGTTTTTT,CASTRLGWGEKLFF
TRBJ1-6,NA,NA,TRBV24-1,TGTGCCACCAGTGCATCGGGAGAATCACCCCTCCACTTT,CATSASGESPLHF
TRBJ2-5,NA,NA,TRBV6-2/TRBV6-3,TGTGCCAGCAGTTACGGGGAAGAGACCCAGTACTTC,CASSYGEETQYF
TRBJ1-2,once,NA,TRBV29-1,TGCAGCGTTGGGCAGGGTCTCAACGGAATGGACAATGGCTACACCTTC,CSVGQGLNGMDNGYTF
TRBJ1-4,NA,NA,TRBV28,TGTGCCAGCATCGGGGGAACTAATGAAAAACTGTTTTTT,CASIGGTNEKLFF
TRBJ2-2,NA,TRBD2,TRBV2,TGTGCCAGCCGTAGACTAGCGGGAGTCACCGGGGAGCTGTTTTTT,CASRRLAGVTGELFF
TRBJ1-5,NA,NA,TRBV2,TGTGCCAGCAGTGACTGGGATAGCAATCAGCCCCAGCATTTT,CASSDWDSNQPQHF
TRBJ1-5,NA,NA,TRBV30,TGTGCCTGGAGTCTTGGGAACAATCAGCCCCAGCATTTT,CAWSLGNNQPQHF
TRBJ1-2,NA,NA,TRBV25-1,TGTGCCAGCAGTGAATTCAGCTATGGCTACACCTTC,CASSEFSYGYTF
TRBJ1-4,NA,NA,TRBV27,TGTGCCAGCAGTCCATTCCCAGGGGCTCGCACTAATGAAAAACTGTTTTTT,CASSPFPGARTNEKLFF
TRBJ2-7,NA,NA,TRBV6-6,TGTGCCAGCAGTTACCCAGACGAGCAGTACTTC,CASSYPDEQYF
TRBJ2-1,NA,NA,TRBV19,TGTGCCAGTAGTATAGGTCCCCTGACAGTGAGCTCCTACAATGAGCAGTTCTTC,CASSIGPLTVSSYNEQFF
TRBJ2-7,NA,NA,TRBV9,TGTGCCAGCAGCCCCTCAACGAACTACGAGCAGTACTTC,CASSPSTNYEQYF
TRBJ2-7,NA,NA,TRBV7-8,TGTGCCAGCAGCTTAGGATTGCTCGAGCAGTACTTC,CASSLGLLEQYF
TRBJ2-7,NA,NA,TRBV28,TGTGCCAGCAGTGACGACACGGGGAAGAACTTC,CASSDDTGKNF
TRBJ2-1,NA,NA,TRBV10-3,TGTGCCATCAGTGTATCCGGGCCGAACGGGTACAATGAGCAGTTCTTC,CAISVSGPNGYNEQFF
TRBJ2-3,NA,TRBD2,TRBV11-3,TGTGCCAGCAGCTTAGATCTAAGCGGGAGTAGGAATACGCAGTATTTT,CASSLDLSGSRNTQYF
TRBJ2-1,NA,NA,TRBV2,TGTGCCAGCAGACGGGTAGTCGGTGAGCAGTTCTTC,CASRRVVGEQFF
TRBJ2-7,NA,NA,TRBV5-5,TGTGCCAGCAGCTTATCATCTAGAGGGTACGAGCAGTACTTC,CASSLSSRGYEQYF
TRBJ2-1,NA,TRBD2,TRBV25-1,TGTGCCAGCAGTCCCGGCGGGAGGGCTAATCAGTTCTTC,CASSPGGRANQFF
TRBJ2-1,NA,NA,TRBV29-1,TGCAGCGTTGATGAGGGGAGCTCCTACAATGAGCAGTTCTTC,CSVDEGSSYNEQFF
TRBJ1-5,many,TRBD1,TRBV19,TGTGCCAGTAGTATTGGGACAGGTCATAGCAATCAGCCCCAGCATTTT,CASSIGTGHSNQPQHF
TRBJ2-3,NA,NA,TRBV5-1,TGCGCCAGCAGCCTGCCTGTTGGGGGATCCGCAGATACGCAGTATTTT,CASSLPVGGSADTQYF
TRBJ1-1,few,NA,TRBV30,TGTGCCTGGGCGGAAGGCGTACGGAACACTGAAGCTTTCTTT,CAWAEGVRNTEAFF
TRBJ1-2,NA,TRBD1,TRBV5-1,TGCGCCAGCAGCGCCGAAAACAGGGGGCCGGGCTATGGCTACACCTTC,CASSAENRGPGYGYTF
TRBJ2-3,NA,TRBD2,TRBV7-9,TGTGCCATCTCCCGACTAGCTATTGGGATTAGCACAGATACGCAGTATTTT,CAISRLAIGISTDTQYF
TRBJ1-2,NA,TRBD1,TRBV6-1,TGTGCCAGCAGCAGCCTCTGGGACAGGCGAGGTGGCTACACCTTC,CASSSLWDRRGGYTF
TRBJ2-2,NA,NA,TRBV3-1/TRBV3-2,TGTGCCAGCAGCCGGGGACTGCGCACCGGGGAGCTGTTTTTT,CASSRGLRTGELFF
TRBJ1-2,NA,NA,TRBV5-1,TGCGCCAGCAGCTTGGAGGCAGGGCTTTGGGGCTACACCTTC,CASSLEAGLWGYTF
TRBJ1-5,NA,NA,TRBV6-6,TGTGCCAGCAGTTCCTACACCCCTAGCAATCAGCCCCAGCATTTT,CASSSYTPSNQPQHF
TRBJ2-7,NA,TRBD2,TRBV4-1,TGCGCCAGCAGCCAAGGGTTGGCTAGCGGGAGGAATTACGAGCAGTACTTC,CASSQGLASGRNYEQYF
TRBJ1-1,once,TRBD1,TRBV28,TGTGCCAGCAGTTTGGACAGGGGGGACTCTGAAGCTTTCTTT,CASSLDRGDSEAFF
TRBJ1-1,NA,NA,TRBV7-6,TGTGCCAGCAGATTAAGGGACACACGGAACACTGAAGCTTTCTTT,CASRLRDTRNTEAFF
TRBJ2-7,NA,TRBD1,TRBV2,TGTGCCGTTAACAGGGGGCAAGGGCAGTACTTC,CAVNRGQGQYF